This T cell receptor (beta chain) comes out of a study of neurological immune-mediated disorders. This clonotype was counted ten times or more. This CDR3 has 14 amino acids. TCRdb reprocessed the 5' RACE reads via MiXCR and lists one record per CDR3 protein. The table has around 94,000 distinct CDR3 sequences, around 3.3% seen once. This clonotype was sampled from a woman between 18 and 30 years old with multiple sclerosis. The sample taken for sequencing was PBMCs. The V call is TRBV21-1, the J call TRBJ2-5; the D call in the table, TRBD1, was not verified against the DNA. TRBV21-1 is labeled a pseudogene. CDR3 amino acids: CASICGDSQETQYF. The CDR3 DNA reads TGTGCCAGCATCTGCGGAGACAGTCAAGAGACCCAGTACTTC.